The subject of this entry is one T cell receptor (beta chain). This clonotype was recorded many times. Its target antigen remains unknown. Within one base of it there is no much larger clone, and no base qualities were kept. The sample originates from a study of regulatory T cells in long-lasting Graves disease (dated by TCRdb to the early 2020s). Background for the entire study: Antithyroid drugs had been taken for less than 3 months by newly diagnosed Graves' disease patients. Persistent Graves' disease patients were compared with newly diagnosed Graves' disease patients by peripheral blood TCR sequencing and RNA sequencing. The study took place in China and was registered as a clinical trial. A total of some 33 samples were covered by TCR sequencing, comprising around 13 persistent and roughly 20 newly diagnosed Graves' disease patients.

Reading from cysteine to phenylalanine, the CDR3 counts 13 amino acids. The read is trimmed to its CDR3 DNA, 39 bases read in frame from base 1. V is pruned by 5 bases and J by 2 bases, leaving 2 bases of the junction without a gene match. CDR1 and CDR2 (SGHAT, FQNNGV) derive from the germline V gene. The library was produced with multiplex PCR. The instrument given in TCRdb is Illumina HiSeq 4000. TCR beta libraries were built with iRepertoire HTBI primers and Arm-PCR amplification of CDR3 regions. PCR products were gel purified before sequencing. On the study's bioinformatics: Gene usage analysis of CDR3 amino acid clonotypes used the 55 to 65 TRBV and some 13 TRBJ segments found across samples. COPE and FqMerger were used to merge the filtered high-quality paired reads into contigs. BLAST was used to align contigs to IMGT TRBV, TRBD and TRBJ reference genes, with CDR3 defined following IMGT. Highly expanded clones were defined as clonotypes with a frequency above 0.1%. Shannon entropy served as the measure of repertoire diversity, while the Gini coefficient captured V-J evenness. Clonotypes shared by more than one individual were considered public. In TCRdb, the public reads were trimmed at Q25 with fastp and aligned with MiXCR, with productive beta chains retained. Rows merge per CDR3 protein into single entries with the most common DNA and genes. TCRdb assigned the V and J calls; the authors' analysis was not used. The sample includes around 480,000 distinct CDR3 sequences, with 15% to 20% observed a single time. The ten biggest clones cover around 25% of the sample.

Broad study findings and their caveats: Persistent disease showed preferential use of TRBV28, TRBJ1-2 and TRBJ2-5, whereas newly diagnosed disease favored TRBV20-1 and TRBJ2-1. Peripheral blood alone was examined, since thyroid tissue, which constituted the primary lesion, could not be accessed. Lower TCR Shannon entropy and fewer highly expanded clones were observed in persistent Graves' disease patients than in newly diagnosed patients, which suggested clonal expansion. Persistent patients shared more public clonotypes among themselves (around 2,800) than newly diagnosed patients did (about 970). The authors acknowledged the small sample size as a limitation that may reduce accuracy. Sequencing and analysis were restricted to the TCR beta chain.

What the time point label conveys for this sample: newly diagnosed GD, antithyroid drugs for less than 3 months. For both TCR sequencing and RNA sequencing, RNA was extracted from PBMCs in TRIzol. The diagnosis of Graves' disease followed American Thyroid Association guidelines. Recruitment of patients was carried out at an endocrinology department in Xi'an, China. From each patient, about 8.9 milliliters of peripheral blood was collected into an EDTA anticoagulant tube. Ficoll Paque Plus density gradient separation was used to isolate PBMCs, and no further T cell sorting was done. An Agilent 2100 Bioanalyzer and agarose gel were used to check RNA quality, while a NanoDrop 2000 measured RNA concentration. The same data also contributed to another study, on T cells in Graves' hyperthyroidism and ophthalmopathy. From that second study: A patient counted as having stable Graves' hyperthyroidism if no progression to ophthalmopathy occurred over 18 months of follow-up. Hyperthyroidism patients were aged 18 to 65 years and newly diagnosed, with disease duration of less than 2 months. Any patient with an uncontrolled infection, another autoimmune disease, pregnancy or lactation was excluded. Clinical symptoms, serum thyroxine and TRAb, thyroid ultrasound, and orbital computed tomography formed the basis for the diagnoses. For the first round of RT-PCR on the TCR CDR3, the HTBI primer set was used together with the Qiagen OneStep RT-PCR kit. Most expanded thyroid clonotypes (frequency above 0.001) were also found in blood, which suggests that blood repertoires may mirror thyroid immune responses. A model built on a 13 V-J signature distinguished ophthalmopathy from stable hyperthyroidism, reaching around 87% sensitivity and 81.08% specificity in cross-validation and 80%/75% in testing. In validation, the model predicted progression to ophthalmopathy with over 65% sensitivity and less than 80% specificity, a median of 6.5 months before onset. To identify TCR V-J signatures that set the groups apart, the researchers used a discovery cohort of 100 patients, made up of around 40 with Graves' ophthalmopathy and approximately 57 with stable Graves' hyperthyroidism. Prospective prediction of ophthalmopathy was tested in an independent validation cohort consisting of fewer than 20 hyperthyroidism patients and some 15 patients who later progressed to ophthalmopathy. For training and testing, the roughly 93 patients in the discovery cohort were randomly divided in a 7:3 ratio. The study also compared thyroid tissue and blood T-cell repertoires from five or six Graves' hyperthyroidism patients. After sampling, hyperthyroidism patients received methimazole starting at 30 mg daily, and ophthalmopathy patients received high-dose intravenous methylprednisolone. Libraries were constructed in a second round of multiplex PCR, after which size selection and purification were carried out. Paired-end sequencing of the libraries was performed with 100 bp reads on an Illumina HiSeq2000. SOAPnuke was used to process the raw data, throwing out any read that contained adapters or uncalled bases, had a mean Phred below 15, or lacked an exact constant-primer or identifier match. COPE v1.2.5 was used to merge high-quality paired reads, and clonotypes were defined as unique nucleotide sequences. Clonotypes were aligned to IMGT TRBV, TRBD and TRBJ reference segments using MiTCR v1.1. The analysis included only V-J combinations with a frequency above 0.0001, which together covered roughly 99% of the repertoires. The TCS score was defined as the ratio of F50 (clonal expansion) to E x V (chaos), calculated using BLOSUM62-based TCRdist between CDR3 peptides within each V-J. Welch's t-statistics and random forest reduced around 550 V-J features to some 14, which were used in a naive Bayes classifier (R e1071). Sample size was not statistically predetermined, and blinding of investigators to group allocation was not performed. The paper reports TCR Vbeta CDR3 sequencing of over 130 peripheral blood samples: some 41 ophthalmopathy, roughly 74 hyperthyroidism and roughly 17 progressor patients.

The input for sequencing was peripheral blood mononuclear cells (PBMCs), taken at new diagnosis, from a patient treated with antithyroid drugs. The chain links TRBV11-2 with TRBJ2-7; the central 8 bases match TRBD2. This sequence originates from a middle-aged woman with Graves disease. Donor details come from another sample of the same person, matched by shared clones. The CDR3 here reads CASSTAGAYEQYF. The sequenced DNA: TGTGCCAGCAGCACAGCGGGGGCCTACGAGCAGTACTTC. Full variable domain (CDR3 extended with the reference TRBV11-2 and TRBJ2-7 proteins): EAGVAQSPRYKIIEKRQSVAFWCNPISGHATLYWYQQILGQGPKLLIQFQNNGVVDDSQLPKDRFSAERLKGVDSTLKIQPAKLEDSAVYLCASSTAGAYEQYFGPGTRLTVT.